Presented here are 11 T cell receptor beta chains from one specimen sequenced in a study of blood T cell repertoires in COVID-19. Profiling relied on immunoSEQ multiplex PCR, and the TCRdb table lists in-frame clones only, not all of them. Seen here are about 120,000 clones, roughly 70% observed once, and the top ten hold under 1%. The sequencing sample was made of peripheral blood. The receptors come from a human donor with acute or convalescent COVID-19. The donor label of this sample is uncertain.

In regard to this clone: A junction end diverges from the germline sequence, so it may reflect a read error. The chain combines TRBV6-2 or TRBV6-3 with TRBJ2-7; possible D gene TRBD1, 6 bases. Germline V gene sequence: CDR1 MNHEY, CDR2 SVGEGT. This CDR3 region has 15 residues. CDR3 nucleotides: TGTGCCAGCAGTTACGGGGGACCAGGGGCCTATGAGCAGTACTTC. Translated: CASSYGGPGAYEQYF.

CDR3 sequence reads: CASSAGQQWGLDTEAFF. The CDR3 nucleotides are TGTGCCAGCAGCGCGGGCCAACAGTGGGGTTTGGACACTGAAGCTTTCTTT. The chain carries TRBV5-6 and TRBJ1-1; the D is unclear. The V and J ends lost 4 bases and 3 bases respectively, with 22 bases between them. This CDR3 region has 17 residues. The germline V gene has CDR1 SGHDT and CDR2 YYEEEE.

V gene TRBV11-2 combines with J gene TRBJ1-1, with no clear D. The length of the CDR3 is 13 residues. The germline V gene encodes CDR1 SGHAT and CDR2 FQNNGV. V lost 2 bases, J lost 3 bases, and 7 bases lay in between. Here the CDR3 reads CASSLNTDTEAFF. In DNA form, the CDR3 reads TGTGCCAGCAGCTTAAACACCGACACTGAAGCTTTCTTT.

This chain connects TRBV4-1 to TRBJ1-5; possibly TRBD1 for D (5 bases). V was cut by 2 bases and J by 4 bases, with 12 bases left in between. Per germline, CDR1 MGHRA and CDR2 YSYEKL. The CDR3 contains 15 residues. CDR3 coding DNA: TGCGCCAGCAGCCAACTTTGGGGCGTTAATCAGCCCCAGCATTTT. Amino acids: CASSQLWGVNQPQHF.

The chain joins TRBV3-1 (or the pseudogene TRBV3-2) to TRBJ2-1; 7 bases line up with TRBD1. CDR1 and CDR2 from the germline V gene are LGHDT and YNNKEL (reference sequence). The CDR3 has 13 amino acids. V trimming: 3 bases; J trimming: 7 bases; junction bases outside the gene matches: 3. CDR3 amino acids: CASSQARGNEQFF. CDR3 coding DNA: TGTGCCAGCAGCCAGGCCAGGGGGAATGAGCAGTTCTTC.

The V gene is TRBV3-1 (or the pseudogene TRBV3-2), the J gene TRBJ2-1, with 8 bases lining up with TRBD1. This CDR3 has 14 residues. Trimming at V came to 3 bases and at J to 6 bases, leaving 4 bases not matched to a gene. Germline V gene data show CDR1 as LGHDT and CDR2 as YNNKEL (reference sequence). This CDR3 reads CASSQDRELNEQFF. DNA for the CDR3: TGTGCCAGCAGCCAGGACAGGGAGCTCAATGAGCAGTTCTTC.

The J gene is TRBJ1-2, the V gene TRBV6-5, with 7 nucleotides matching TRBD1. The CDR3 covers 14 residues. Germline V gene sequence: CDR1 MNHEY, CDR2 SVGAGI. The ends lost 6 bases at V and 5 bases at J; junction bases unmatched: 9. The DNA for the CDR3 is TGTGCCAGCAGACCTCGACAGGGAGGTTATGGCTACACCTTC. Translation: CASRPRQGGYGYTF.

This clone has just a few counts. This rearrangement joins TRBV19 to TRBJ1-2, with D perhaps TRBD1 (6 bases). V was cut by 9 bases and J by 7 bases, with 21 bases left in between. The CDR3 is 14 amino acids. The germline gives CDR1 LNHDA, CDR2 SQIVND (reference sequence). Written as DNA, the CDR3 is TGTGCCAGCCATCCCCTAACAGGGATTACTGGCTACACCTTC. Its translation: CASHPLTGITGYTF. Filled out from reference TRBV19 and TRBJ1-2, the complete variable domain reads DGGITQSPKYLFRKEGQNVTLSCEQNLNHDAMYWYRQDPGQGLRLIYYSQIVNDFQKGDIAEGYSVSREKKESFPLTVTSAQKNPTAFYLCASHPLTGITGYTFGSGTRLTVV.

The genes are TRBV11-2 and TRBJ1-1, with 7 bases matching TRBD1. The germline V gene has CDR1 SGHAT and CDR2 FQNNGV. J was trimmed by 2 bases and V by 6 bases; bases with no gene match: 6. The CDR3 consists of 14 residues. CDR3 nucleotides: TGTGCCAGCAGACAGGGACAGTTCAACACTGAAGCTTTCTTT. Amino acids: CASRQGQFNTEAFF.

This clone was counted many times. This rearrangement joins TRBV15 to TRBJ1-2; no definite D call. This CDR3 is built from 15 residues. Looked up from germline, CDR1 is LNHNV and CDR2 is YYDKDF (reference sequence). The germline V and J ends were trimmed by 0 bases and 8 bases, with 16 bases remaining between them. The CDR3 region has the DNA TGTGCCACCAGCAGAGATCGAGAGGATCGGCGAGGCTACACCTTC. Protein sequence: CATSRDREDRRGYTF.

This clone has only a few counts. The chain employs TRBV5-1 and TRBJ2-2; 8 positions match TRBD2. Germline V lookup: CDR1 SGHRS, CDR2 YFSETQ. The CDR3 has 20 amino acids. The V and J ends lost 0 bases and 1 base, in that order; junction bases with no gene match: 14. CDR3 in DNA: TGCGCCAGCAGCTTGGTTCTTCCGGGACTAGATCGAAAGAACACCGGGGAGCTGTTTTTT. Residues: CASSLVLPGLDRKNTGELFF. The variable domain in full, completed from reference TRBV5-1 and TRBJ2-2, reads KAGVTQTPRYLIKTRGQQVTLSCSPISGHRSVSWYQQTPGQGLQFLFEYFSETQRNKGNFPGRFSGRQFSNSRSEMNVSTLELGDSALYLCASSLVLPGLDRKNTGELFFGEGSRLTVL.